This TCR beta chain was retrieved from a study of human T cells and chemical hapten exposure. This clonotype was counted between two and nine times. Antigen specificity is unknown. Findings and limits, study-wide: Among TCRs, those above 1 in 1000 frequency were unaffected by DPC sensitization.

The study used a library that attached unique molecular identifiers to individual cDNA molecules. As handled by the study authors: Counting gave a median of roughly 100,000 TCRs per sample, with values ranging from roughly 20,000 to 750,000. TCRdb itself ran the 5' RACE reads through MiXCR, one entry per CDR3 protein. It is TCRdb's table, rather than the study itself, that gives the V and J calls and clone size. The sample includes some 150,000 distinct CDR3 sequences, about 4.3% of them seen just once. Whole blood that had not been fractionated was the source of extracted total RNA. CDR3 length equals 16 residues. The germline CDR1 and CDR2 sequences are MNHEY and SVGEGT. The trim removed 4 bases at V and 4 bases at J, leaving 9 bases unmatched.

The sequence was obtained from a female donor in good health. The rearrangement links TRBV6-2 or TRBV6-3 to TRBJ2-3, with TRBD1 matching 9 bases. The CDR3: CASSFRDRGSADTQYF. CDR3 nucleotides: TGTGCCAGCAGTTTTCGCGACAGGGGGTCGGCAGATACGCAGTATTTT.